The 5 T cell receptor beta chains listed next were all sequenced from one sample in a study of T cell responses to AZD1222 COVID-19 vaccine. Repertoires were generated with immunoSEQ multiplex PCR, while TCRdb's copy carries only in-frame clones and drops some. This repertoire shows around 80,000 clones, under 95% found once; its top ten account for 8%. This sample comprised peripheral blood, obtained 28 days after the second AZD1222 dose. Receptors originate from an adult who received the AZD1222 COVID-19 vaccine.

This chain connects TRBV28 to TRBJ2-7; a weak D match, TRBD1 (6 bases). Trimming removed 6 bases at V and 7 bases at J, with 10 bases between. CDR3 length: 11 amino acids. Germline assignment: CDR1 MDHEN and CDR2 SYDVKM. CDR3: CASRQGWEQYF. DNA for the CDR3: TGTGCCAGCAGACAGGGATGGGAGCAGTACTTC. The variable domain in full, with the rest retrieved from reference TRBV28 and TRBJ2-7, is DVKVTQSSRYLVKRTGEKVFLECVQDMDHENMFWYRQDPGLGLRLIYFSYDVKMKEKGDIPEGYSVSREKKERFSLILESASTNQTSMYLCASRQGWEQYFGPGTRLTVT.

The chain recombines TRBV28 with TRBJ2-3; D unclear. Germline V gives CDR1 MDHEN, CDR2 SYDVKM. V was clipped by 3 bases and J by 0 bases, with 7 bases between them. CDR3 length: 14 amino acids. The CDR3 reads CASSFRYSTDTQYF. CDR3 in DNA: TGTGCCAGCAGTTTTAGGTATAGCACAGATACGCAGTATTTT. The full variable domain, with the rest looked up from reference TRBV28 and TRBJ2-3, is DVKVTQSSRYLVKRTGEKVFLECVQDMDHENMFWYRQDPGLGLRLIYFSYDVKMKEKGDIPEGYSVSREKKERFSLILESASTNQTSMYLCASSFRYSTDTQYFGPGTRLTVL.

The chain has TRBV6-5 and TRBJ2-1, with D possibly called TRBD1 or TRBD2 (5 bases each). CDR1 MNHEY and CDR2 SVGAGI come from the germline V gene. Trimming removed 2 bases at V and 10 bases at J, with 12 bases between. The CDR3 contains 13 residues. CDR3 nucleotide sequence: TGTGCCAGCAGTTACGCCGGGGCGGCAGAGCAGTTCTTC. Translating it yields CASSYAGAAEQFF.

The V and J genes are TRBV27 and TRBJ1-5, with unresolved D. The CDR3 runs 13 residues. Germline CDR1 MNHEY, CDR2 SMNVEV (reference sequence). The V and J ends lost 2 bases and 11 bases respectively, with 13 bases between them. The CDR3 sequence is CASSLGLGSAQHF. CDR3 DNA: TGTGCCAGCAGTTTAGGGTTGGGATCGGCCCAGCATTTT.

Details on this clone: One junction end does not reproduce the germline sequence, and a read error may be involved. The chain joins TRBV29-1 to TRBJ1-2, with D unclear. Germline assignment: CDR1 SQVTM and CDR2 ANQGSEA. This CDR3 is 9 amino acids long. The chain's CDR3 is CSVEDGYTF. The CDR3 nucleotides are TGCAGCGTCGAAGATGGCTACACCTTC.